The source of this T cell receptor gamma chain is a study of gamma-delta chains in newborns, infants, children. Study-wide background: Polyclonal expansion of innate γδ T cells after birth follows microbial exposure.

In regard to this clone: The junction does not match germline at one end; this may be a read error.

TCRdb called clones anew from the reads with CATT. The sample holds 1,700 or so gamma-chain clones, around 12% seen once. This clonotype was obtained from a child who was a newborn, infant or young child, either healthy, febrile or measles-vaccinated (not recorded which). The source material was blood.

The CDR3 DNA is TGTGCCTTGTGGGAGCCAATTACGCAAGAGGTGGGCAAAAAAATCAAGGTATTT. It encodes CALWEPITQEVGKKIKVF. V gene TRGV9 combines with J gene TRGJP. The germline gives CDR1 GITISATS, CDR2 ISYDGTV (reference sequence). The CDR3 spans 18 residues.